Ten or more counts support the clone carrying this T cell receptor (beta chain). As yet, its antigen is unknown. The data were obtained in a study of spatial heterogeneity in lung cancer. Study in general: Unique TCR and UMI combinations averaged more than ten appearances each in raw reads. Findings of the study overall: More often at tumor resection than at routine follow-up, ubiquitous expanded tumor TCRs were detected in the blood.

The germline V gene encodes CDR1 ENHRY and CDR2 SYGVKD. The CDR3 has 13 amino acids. V was shortened by 10 bases and J by 8 bases, with 21 bases between the two germline ends. Carried by each TCR cDNA molecule was a unique molecular identifier. MiXCR was run by TCRdb on the 5' RACE reads, yielding one entry per CDR3 protein. The top ten hold 5% to 8% of the sample, which has 65,000 to 85,000 distinct CDR3 sequences, approximately 18% seen once. The time point: sample taken at primary tumor resection. Frozen PBMC, nontumor lung or tumor provided whole RNA, which was sequenced unsorted. Donors were approximately 70 untreated early-stage non-small cell lung cancer patients.

The material was PBMCs, obtained at surgery. The V gene is TRBV10-3, the J gene TRBJ2-7, with a tentative D call TRBD1 (6 bases). The sequence was collected from a male donor with early-stage non-small cell lung cancer. CDR3 sequence: CATSDRDYGKQYF. Here the CDR3 DNA reads TGTGCCACCTCGGACAGAGACTACGGGAAGCAGTACTTC.